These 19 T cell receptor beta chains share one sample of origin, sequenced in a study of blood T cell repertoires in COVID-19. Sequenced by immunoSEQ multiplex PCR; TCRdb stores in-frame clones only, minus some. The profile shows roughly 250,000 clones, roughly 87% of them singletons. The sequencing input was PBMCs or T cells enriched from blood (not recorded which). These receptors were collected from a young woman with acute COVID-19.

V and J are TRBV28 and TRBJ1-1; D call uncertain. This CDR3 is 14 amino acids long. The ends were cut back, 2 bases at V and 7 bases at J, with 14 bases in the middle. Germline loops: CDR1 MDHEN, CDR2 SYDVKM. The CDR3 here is CASSLTANRNEAFF. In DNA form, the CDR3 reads TGTGCCAGCAGTTTAACGGCCAACAGAAATGAAGCTTTCTTT.

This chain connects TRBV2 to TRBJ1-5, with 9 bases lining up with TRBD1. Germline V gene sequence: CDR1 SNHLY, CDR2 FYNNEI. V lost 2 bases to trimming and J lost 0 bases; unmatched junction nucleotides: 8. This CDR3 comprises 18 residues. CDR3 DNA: TGTGCCAGCAGTGAACGCGGGACAGGGTGGAGTAGCAATCAGCCCCAGCATTTT. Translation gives CASSERGTGWSSNQPQHF.

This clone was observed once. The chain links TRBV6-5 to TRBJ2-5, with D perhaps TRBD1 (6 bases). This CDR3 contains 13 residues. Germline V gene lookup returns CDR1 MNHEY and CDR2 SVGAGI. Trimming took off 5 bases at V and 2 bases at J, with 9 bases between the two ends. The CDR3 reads CASSLDRQETQYF. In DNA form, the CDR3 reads TGTGCCAGCAGTCTCGACAGGCAAGAGACCCAGTACTTC.

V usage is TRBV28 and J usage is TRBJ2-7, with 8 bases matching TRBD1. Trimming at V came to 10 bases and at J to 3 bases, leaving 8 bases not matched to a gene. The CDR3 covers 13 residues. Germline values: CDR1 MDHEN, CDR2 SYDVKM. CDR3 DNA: TGTGCCACCGCCAGAACAGGGGGCTACGAGCAGTACTTC. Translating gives CATARTGGYEQYF. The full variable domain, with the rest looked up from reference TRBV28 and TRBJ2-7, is DVKVTQSSRYLVKRTGEKVFLECVQDMDHENMFWYRQDPGLGLRLIYFSYDVKMKEKGDIPEGYSVSREKKERFSLILESASTNQTSMYLCATARTGGYEQYFGPGTRLTVT.

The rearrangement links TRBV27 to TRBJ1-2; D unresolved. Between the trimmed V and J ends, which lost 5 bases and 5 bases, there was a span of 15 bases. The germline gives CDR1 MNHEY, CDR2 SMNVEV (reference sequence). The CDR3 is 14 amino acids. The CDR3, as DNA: TGTGCCAGCAGTCCCGCATCGAGGGAGTATGGCTACACCTTC. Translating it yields CASSPASREYGYTF.

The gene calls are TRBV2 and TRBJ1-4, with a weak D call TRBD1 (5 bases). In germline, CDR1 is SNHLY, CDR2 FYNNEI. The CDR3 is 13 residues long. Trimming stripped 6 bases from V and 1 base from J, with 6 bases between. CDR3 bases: TGTGCCAGCAGGGGGGGAACTAATGAAAAACTGTTTTTT. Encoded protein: CASRGGTNEKLFF. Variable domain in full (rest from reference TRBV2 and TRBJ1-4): EPEVTQTPSHQVTQMGQEVILRCVPISNHLYFYWYRQILGQKVEFLVSFYNNEISEKSEIFDDQFSVERPDGSNFTLKIRSTKLEDSAMYFCASRGGTNEKLFFGSGTQLSVL.

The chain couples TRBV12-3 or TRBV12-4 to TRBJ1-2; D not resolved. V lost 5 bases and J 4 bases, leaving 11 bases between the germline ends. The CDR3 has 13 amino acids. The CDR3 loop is CASSLTGAYGYTF. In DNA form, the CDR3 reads TGTGCCAGCAGTCTCACGGGAGCCTATGGCTACACCTTC.

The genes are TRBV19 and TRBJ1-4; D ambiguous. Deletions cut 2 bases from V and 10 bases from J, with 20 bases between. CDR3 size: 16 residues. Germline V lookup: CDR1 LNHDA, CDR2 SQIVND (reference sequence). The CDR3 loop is CASSISILAIDGKLFF. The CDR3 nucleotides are TGTGCCAGTAGTATAAGTATTTTGGCAATCGATGGAAAACTGTTTTTT.

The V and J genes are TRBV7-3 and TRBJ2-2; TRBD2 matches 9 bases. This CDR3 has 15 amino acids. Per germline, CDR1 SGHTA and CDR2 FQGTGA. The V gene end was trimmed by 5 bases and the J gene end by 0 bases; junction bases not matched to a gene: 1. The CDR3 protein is CASSRLAANTGELFF. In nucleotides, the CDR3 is TGTGCCAGCAGCCGACTAGCGGCGAACACCGGGGAGCTGTTTTTT.

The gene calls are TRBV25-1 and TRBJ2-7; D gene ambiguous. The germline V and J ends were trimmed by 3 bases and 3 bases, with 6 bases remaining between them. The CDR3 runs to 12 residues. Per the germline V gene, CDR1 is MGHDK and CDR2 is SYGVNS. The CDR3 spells CASSDRYYEQYF. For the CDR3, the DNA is TGTGCCAGCAGTGACAGGTACTACGAGCAGTACTTC.

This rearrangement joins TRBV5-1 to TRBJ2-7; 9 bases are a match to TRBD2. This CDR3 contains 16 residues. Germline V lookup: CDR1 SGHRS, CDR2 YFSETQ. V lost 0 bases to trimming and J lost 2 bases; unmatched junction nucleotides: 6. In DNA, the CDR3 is TGCGCCAGCAGCTTGGGGAATAGCGGGGGCACCTACGAGCAGTACTTC. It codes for CASSLGNSGGTYEQYF.

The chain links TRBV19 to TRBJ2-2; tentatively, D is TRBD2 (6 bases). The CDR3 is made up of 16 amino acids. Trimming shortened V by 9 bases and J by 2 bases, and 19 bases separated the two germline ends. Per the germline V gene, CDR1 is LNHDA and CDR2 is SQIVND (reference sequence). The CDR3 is CASRIRTIENTGELFF. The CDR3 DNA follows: TGTGCCAGCAGAATCCGGACTATCGAAAACACCGGGGAGCTGTTTTTT.

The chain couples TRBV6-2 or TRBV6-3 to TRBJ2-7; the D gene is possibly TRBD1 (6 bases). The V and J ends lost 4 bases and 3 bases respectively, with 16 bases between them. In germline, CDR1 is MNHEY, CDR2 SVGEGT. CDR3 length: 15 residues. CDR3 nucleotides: TGTGCCAGCAGTTTGCCCGTACAGGGTAGCTACGAGCAGTACTTC. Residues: CASSLPVQGSYEQYF.

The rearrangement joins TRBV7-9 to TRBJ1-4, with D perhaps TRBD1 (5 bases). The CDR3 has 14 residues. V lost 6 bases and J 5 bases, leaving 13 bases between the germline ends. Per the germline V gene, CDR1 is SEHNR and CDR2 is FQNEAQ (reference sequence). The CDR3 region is CASRTDSFNEKLFF. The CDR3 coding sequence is TGTGCCAGCAGAACCGACAGCTTCAATGAAAAACTGTTTTTT.

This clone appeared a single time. This CDR3 is CASSGRQERGEKLFF. CDR3 in DNA: TGTGCCAGCAGCGGAAGACAGGAAAGAGGTGAAAAACTGTTTTTT. The chain has TRBV2 and TRBJ1-4, with D possibly matching TRBD1 (6 bases). The germline gives CDR1 SNHLY, CDR2 FYNNEI. This CDR3 is 15 amino acids long. V lost 6 bases, J lost 7 bases, and 18 bases lay in between.

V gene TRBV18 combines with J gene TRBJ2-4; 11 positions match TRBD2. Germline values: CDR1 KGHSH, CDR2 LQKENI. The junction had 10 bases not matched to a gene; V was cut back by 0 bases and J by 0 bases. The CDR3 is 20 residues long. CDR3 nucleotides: TGTGCCAGCTCACCACCCCGGGGACTAGCGGAGAGCCTAGCCAAAAACATTCAGTACTTC. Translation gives CASSPPRGLAESLAKNIQYF.

This CDR3 is CASSSVLILQETEAFF. CDR3 bases: TGTGCCAGCAGCTCCGTACTAATCTTACAGGAGACTGAAGCTTTCTTT. This chain links TRBV7-9 with TRBJ1-1; a weak D match, TRBD1 (5 bases). The V end was cut by 4 bases, the J end by 5 bases, with 20 bases between. The germline V gene encodes CDR1 SEHNR and CDR2 FQNEAQ (reference sequence). The CDR3 is 16 amino acids.

CDR3 nucleotides: TGTGCCACCAGTGATGGGTATACGGGGGTCTATGGCTACACCTTC. Amino acids: CATSDGYTGVYGYTF. The J gene is TRBJ1-2, the V gene TRBV24-1; the D gene is possibly TRBD1 (5 bases). The CDR3 sequence is 15 residues long. The ends were cut back, 3 bases at V and 4 bases at J, with 14 bases in the middle. The germline CDR1 and CDR2 sequences are KGHDR and SFDVKD.

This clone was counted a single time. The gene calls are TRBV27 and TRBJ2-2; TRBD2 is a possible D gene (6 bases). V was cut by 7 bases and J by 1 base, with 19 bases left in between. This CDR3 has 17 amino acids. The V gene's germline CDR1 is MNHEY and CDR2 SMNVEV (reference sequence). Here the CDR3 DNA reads TGTGCCAGCACCCCTCACCTCCTGCGGGAGAACACCGGGGAGCTGTTTTTT. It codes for CASTPHLLRENTGELFF.